The clone carrying this T cell receptor beta chain was counted ten times or more. Germline loops: CDR1 SGHRS, CDR2 YFSETQ. With 7 bases removed from V and 6 bases from J, the gap between germline ends came to 12 bases. The CDR3 loop spans 12 amino acids. This record belongs to a study of T cells in Graves' hyperthyroidism and ophthalmopathy. From RNA transcripts, TCR beta CDR3 regions were amplified. HTBI primers were used for first-round RT-PCR of the TCR CDR3. TCRdb processed the multiplex PCR reads anew with MiXCR; each CDR3 protein has one entry. The sample records fewer than 550,000 distinct CDR3 sequences, 15% to 19% being singletons. Criteria for exclusion of patients were uncontrolled infection, other autoimmune disease, pregnancy or lactation.

The origin of this receptor is a woman aged 18-29 years with Graves' hyperthyroidism. The chain is built from TRBV5-1 and TRBJ2-3; no definite D call. Sequencing was done on a sample of blood. The CDR3 DNA is TGCGCCAGCGGGCTAGTATTTGATACGCAGTATTTT. It specifies CASGLVFDTQYF.